These 9 T cell receptor beta chains share one sample of origin, sequenced in a study of radiation and T cells in renal cell carcinoma. Treatment defined: treatment-naive control, cytoreductive nephrectomy. Some clones are missing from TCRdb's copy, which holds only in-frame ones; the method was immunoSEQ multiplex PCR. The data contain 14,000 to 15,000 clones, 62% of them singletons. The material sequenced was tumor tissue, taken from a patient whose treatment was nephrectomy without radiotherapy. Receptors were obtained from a man in his sixties with renal cell carcinoma.

This clone was counted only a few times. This rearrangement joins TRBV19 to TRBJ2-1; no reliable D call. There are 16 residues in the CDR3. Germline loops: CDR1 LNHDA, CDR2 SQIVND (reference sequence). Trimming took 3 bases from V and 5 from J, leaving 17 bases between them. The CDR3 spells CASSMMAGNSNNEQFF. The CDR3 DNA reads as TGTGCCAGTAGTATGATGGCCGGAAACTCTAACAATGAGCAGTTCTTC.

Note on this clone: One junction end does not reproduce the germline sequence, and a read error may be involved. This rearrangement joins TRBV28 to TRBJ2-7, with 7 nucleotides matching TRBD1. The CDR3 totals 14 residues. CDR1 and CDR2 from the germline V gene are MDHEN and SYDVKM. The CDR3 protein is CASSLPGQLYEQYF. In DNA, the CDR3 is TGTGCTAGCAGTCTCCCGGGACAGTTATATGAGCAGTACTTC.

This chain joins TRBV27 and TRBJ1-5; 9 bases align to TRBD1. J gave up 5 bases and V 5 bases, and 7 bases lay outside the gene matches. The CDR3 has 15 amino acids. Germline-derived CDR1 and CDR2 are MNHEY and SMNVEV (reference sequence). The CDR3 sequence: CASSPSGQGYQPQHF. CDR3 sequence (DNA): TGTGCCAGCAGTCCATCGGGACAGGGTTATCAGCCCCAGCATTTT.

The table lists this clone with a count of one. The rearrangement links TRBV27 to TRBJ2-7; a possible D gene is TRBD1 (5 bases). The CDR3 is made up of 15 amino acids. Germline V CDR1 and CDR2: MNHEY, SMNVEV (reference sequence). Deletions cut 8 bases from V and 0 bases from J, with 17 bases between. CDR3 residues: CASGPQRGVSYEQYF. Here the CDR3 DNA reads TGTGCCAGCGGCCCCCAAAGGGGCGTCTCCTACGAGCAGTACTTC.

V and J are TRBV28 and TRBJ1-5; D is perhaps TRBD1 (5 bases). The V end lost 7 bases, the J end lost 2 bases, and 15 bases lay between the germline ends. Germline V CDR1 and CDR2: MDHEN, SYDVKM. CDR3 length: 15 residues. CDR3 coding DNA: TGTGCCAGCACCCCGCGCCAGGGCGGCAATCAGCCCCAGCATTTT. Protein product: CASTPRQGGNQPQHF.

This clone was counted between two and nine times. One end of the junction fails to match germline, which may point to a read error. The chain links TRBV7-7 to TRBJ2-1; the D is unclear. The length of the CDR3 is 14 residues. Germline loops: CDR1 SSHAT, CDR2 FNYEAQ (reference sequence). CDR3 nucleotide sequence: TGTGCTAGCAGCTTACTGCAGGACTACAATGAGCAGTTCTTC. This gives the protein CASSLLQDYNEQFF.

The rearrangement uses TRBV4-1 and TRBJ2-1; D gene uncertain. V lost 4 bases, J lost 0 bases, and 10 bases lay in between. Germline V gene lookup returns CDR1 MGHRA and CDR2 YSYEKL. The CDR3 extends over 15 amino acids. CDR3 DNA sequence: TGCGCCAGCAGCCCGTCTCCCCTCTCCTACAATGAGCAGTTCTTC. Amino acids: CASSPSPLSYNEQFF.

Only one count was recorded for this clone. This chain connects TRBV4-1 to TRBJ1-1; tentatively, D is TRBD1 (5 bases). Looked up from germline, CDR1 is MGHRA and CDR2 is YSYEKL. The CDR3 has 13 residues. The V end lost 0 bases, the J end lost 5 bases, and 7 bases lay between the germline ends. The CDR3 DNA sequence: TGCGCCAGCAGCCAAGACGAGGGGACTGAAGCTTTCTTT. It specifies CASSQDEGTEAFF.

The J gene is TRBJ1-1, the V gene TRBV28, with unresolved D. CDR1 and CDR2 from the germline V gene are MDHEN and SYDVKM. The length of the CDR3 is 11 residues. V dropped 6 bases and J dropped 1 base, with 3 bases sitting between them. The CDR3 bases are TGTGCCAGCAGATCGAACACTGAAGCTTTCTTT. Amino acids: CASRSNTEAFF.